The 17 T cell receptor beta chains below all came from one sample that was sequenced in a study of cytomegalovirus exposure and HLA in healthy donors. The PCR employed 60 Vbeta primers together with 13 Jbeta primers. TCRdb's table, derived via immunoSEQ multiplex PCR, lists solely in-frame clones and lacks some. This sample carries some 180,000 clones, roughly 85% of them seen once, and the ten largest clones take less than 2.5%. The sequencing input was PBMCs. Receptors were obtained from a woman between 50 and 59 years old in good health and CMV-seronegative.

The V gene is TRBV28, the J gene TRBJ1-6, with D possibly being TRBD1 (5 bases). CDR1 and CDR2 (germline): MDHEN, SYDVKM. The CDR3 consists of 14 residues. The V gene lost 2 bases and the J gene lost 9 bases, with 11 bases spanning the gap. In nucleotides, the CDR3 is TGTGCCAGCAGTTTAACAGGTCTGGCTTCACCCCTCCACTTT. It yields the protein CASSLTGLASPLHF.

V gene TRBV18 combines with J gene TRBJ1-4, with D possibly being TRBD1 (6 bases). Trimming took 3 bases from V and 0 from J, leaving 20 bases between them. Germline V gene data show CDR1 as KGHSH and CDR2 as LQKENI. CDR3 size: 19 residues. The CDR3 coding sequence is TGTGCCAGCTCACCGTATCGAAACAGGGATGGGGCAACTAATGAAAAACTGTTTTTT. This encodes CASSPYRNRDGATNEKLFF.

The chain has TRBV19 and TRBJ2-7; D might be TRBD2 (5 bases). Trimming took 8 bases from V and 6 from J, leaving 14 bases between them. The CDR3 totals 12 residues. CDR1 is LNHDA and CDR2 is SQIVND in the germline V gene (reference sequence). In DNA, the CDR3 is TGTGCCAGTCTCAATTACCGGGGCGAGCAGTACTTC. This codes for CASLNYRGEQYF.

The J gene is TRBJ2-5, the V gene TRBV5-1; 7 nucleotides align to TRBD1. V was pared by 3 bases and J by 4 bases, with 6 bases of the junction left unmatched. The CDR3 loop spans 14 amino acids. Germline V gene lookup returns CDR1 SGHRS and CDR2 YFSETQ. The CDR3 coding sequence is TGCGCCAGCAGCTCCCAGACAGGGTTAGAGACCCAGTACTTC. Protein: CASSSQTGLETQYF.

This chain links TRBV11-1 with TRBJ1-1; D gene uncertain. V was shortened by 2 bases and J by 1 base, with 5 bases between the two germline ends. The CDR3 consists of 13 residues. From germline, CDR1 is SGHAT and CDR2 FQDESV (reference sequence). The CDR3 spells CASSLSGNTEAFF. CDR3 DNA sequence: TGTGCCAGCAGCTTATCCGGGAACACTGAAGCTTTCTTT.

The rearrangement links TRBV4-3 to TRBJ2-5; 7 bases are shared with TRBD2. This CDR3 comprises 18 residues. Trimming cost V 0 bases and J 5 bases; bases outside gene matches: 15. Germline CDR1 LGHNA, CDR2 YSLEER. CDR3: CASSQEFGAGVGRETQYF. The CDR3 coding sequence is TGCGCCAGCAGCCAAGAGTTTGGGGCGGGAGTGGGAAGGGAGACCCAGTACTTC.

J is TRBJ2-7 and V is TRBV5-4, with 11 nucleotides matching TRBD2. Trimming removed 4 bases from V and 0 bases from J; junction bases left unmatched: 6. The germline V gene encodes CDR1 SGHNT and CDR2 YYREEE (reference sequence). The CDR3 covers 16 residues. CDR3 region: CASSPLAGVPSYEQYF. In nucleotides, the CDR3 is TGTGCCAGCAGCCCACTAGCGGGAGTACCCTCCTACGAGCAGTACTTC.

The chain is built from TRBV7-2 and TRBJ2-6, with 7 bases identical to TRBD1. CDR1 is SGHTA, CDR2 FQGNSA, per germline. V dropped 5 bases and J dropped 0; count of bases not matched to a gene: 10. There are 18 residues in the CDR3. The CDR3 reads CASSRRDSFSSGANVLTF. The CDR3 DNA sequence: TGTGCCAGCAGCCGCCGGGACAGTTTTTCCTCTGGGGCCAACGTCCTGACTTTC.

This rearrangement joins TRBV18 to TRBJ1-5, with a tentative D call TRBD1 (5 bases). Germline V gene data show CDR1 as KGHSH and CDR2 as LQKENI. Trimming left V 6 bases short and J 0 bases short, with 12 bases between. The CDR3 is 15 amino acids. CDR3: CASSQRQNSNQPQHF. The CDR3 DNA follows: TGTGCCAGCTCCCAAAGACAGAATAGCAATCAGCCCCAGCATTTT.

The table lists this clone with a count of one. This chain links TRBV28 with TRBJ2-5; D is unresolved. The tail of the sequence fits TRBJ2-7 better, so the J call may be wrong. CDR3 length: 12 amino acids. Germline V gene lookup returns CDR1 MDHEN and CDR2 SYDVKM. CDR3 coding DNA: TGTGCCAGCAGGACCACCATGGGCGAGCAGTACTTC. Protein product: CASRTTMGEQYF.

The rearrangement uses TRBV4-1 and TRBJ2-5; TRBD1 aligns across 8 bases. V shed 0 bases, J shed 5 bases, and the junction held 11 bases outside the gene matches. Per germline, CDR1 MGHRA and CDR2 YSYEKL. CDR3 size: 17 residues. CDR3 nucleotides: TGCGCCAGCAGCCAAGAGCTTCCGGGACAGGCGAGGGAGACCCAGTACTTC. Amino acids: CASSQELPGQARETQYF.

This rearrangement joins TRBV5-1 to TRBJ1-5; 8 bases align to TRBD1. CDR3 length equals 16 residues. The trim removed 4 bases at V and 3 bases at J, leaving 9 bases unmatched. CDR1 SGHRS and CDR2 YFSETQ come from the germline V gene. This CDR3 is CASSPDTGGINQPQHF. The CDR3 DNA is TGCGCCAGCAGCCCGGATACAGGGGGGATCAATCAGCCCCAGCATTTT. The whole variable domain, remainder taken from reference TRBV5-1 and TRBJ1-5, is KAGVTQTPRYLIKTRGQQVTLSCSPISGHRSVSWYQQTPGQGLQFLFEYFSETQRNKGNFPGRFSGRQFSNSRSEMNVSTLELGDSALYLCASSPDTGGINQPQHFGDGTRLSIL.

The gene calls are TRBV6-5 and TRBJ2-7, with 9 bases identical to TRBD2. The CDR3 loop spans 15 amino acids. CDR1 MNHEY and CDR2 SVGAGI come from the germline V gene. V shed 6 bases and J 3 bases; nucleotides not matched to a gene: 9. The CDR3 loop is CASSPGTSSFYEQYF. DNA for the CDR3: TGTGCCAGCAGCCCCGGGACTAGCAGCTTCTACGAGCAGTACTTC.

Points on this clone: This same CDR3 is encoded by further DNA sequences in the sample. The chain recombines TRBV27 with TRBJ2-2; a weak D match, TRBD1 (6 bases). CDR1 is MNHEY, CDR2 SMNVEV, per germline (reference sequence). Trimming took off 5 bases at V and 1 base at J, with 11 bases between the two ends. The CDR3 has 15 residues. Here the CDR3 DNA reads TGTGCCAGCAGTCTCGACAGGTTGAACACCGGGGAGCTGTTTTTT. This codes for CASSLDRLNTGELFF.

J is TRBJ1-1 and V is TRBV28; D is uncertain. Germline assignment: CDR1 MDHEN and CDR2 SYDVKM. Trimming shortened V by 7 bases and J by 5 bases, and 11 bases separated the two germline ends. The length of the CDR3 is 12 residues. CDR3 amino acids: CASKPLRTEAFF. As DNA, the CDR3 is TGTGCCAGCAAACCTCTGAGGACTGAAGCTTTCTTT.

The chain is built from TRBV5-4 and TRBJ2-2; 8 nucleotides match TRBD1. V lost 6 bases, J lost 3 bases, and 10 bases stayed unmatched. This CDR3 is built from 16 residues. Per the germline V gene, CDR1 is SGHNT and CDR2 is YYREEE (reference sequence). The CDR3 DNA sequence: TGTGCCAGCACCCGCCCAGGGGGCCGGGACACCGGGGAGCTGTTTTTT. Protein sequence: CASTRPGGRDTGELFF. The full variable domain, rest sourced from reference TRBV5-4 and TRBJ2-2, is ETGVTQSPTHLIKTRGQQVTLRCSSQSGHNTVSWYQQALGQGPQFIFQYYREEENGRGNFPPRFSGLQFPNYSSELNVNALELDDSALYLCASTRPGGRDTGELFFGEGSRLTVL.

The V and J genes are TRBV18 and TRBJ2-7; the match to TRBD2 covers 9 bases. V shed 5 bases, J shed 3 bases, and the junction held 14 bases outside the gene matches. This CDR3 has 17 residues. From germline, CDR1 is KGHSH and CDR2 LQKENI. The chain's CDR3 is CASSTDLGSGSYYEQYF. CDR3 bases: TGTGCCAGCTCAACGGACCTAGGTAGCGGGAGCTACTACGAGCAGTACTTC.